This entry concerns a single T cell receptor (beta chain). Trimming took 2 bases from V and 5 from J, leaving 13 bases between them. Germline V gene lookup returns CDR1 SGHNT and CDR2 YYREEE (reference sequence). The CDR3 runs to 15 residues. The data stem from a study of somatic mutations in cytotoxic T cells in rheumatoid arthritis. About the study: Patient blood (approximately 31 ml EDTA) was taken immediately after diagnosis and before treatment. Among the T-cell populations stained with V beta antibodies, some were separated by flow sorting at nearly 100% purity, including V beta1+ cells whose TCRB was sequenced.

Profiling relied on immunoSEQ multiplex PCR, and the TCRdb table lists in-frame clones only, not all of them. The data contain about 15,000 clones, almost 85% of them singletons. The TCR sequence derives from an adult with rheumatoid arthritis. The V call is TRBV5-4, the J call TRBJ2-2, with TRBD2 as a possible D gene (5 bases). The sample consisted of CD8+ T cells sorted from blood. The CDR3 protein is CASSFGNGETGELFF. The CDR3 DNA follows: TGTGCCAGCAGCTTCGGGAACGGGGAAACCGGGGAGCTGTTTTTT. Full variable domain (missing parts from reference TRBV5-4 and TRBJ2-2): ETGVTQSPTHLIKTRGQQVTLRCSSQSGHNTVSWYQQALGQGPQFIFQYYREEENGRGNFPPRFSGLQFPNYSSELNVNALELDDSALYLCASSFGNGETGELFFGEGSRLTVL.